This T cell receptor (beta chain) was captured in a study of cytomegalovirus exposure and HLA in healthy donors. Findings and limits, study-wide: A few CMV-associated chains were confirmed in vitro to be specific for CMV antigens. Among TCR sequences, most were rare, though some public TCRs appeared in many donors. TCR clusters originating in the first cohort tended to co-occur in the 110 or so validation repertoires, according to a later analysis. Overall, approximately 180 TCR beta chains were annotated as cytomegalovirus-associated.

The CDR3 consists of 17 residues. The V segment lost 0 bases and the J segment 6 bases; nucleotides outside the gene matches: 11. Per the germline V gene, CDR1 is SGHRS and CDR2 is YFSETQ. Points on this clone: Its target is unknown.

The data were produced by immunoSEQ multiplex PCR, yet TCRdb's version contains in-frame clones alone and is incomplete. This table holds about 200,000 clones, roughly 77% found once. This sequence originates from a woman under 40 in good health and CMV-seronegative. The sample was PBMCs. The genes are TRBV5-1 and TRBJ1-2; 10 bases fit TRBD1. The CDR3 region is CASSLGTGGTRSDGYTF. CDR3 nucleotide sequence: TGCGCCAGCAGCTTGGGGACAGGGGGTACTCGGTCGGATGGCTACACCTTC.